The T cell receptor beta chain described here comes from a study of blood T cell repertoires in COVID-19 (dated by TCRdb to 2020 to 2022). Some background on the complete study: Collaborator samples came from the United States, Italy and Spain and covered acute and convalescent phases of COVID-19. The prospective study material was composed of cDNA or gDNA derived from T cells, B-cell-depleted T cells, or PBMCs. Subjects who had been exposed to COVID-19, were actively infected with it, or had recovered from it provided the deeply sampled blood TCRbeta repertoires that made up the dataset. A freely available public database, intended as a resource for researchers studying the immune response to SARS-CoV-2, is where the repertoires were released. Samples were obtained from the ongoing ImmuneRACE study (first 160 participants) and from 1,000 to 1,500 subjects provided by 6 global collaborators. Sample metadata almost always included a de-identified subject ID, COVID-19 status, age in years and sex. Where available, HLA class I and class II types were taken from metadata supplied by the sample provider and were not determined by assay-based typing.

Sequences SGHTA (CDR1) and FQGNSA (CDR2) are obtained from the germline V gene. The CDR3 runs 15 residues from the cysteine to the phenylalanine. The DNA shown is the 45-base CDR3, in frame from base 1. V gives up 1 base and J gives up 3 bases, and the segment between their germline ends measures 10 bases. TCRbeta CDR3 regions were amplified from genomic DNA using the immunoSEQ Assay, a bias-controlled multiplex PCR. The source study handled its data this way. The number of nucleated cells in each sample was estimated from the amplification of reference gene primers within the assay. Sequence reads were collapsed and filtered to measure the absolute abundance of every unique TCRbeta CDR3 rearrangement. For each sample, productive Simpson clonality was calculated by taking the square root of Simpson's diversity index across productive rearrangements. TCRdb took this table from immuneACCESS and kept in-frame rearrangements with V and J called. Such tables lack part of the clones; where checked against another copy, unresolved V genes explain under half of the gap, and the rest is unexplained. V and J calls plus clone size are reproduced from that table; the DNA served to infer D and trimming. The sample data list around 110,000 clones, and around 90% of these were observed just once. The ten top clones hold nearly 5% of the sample.

Each collaborating institution followed its own protocols to collect whole blood in K2EDTA tubes. For TCRbeta analysis, collaborator samples were shipped as frozen whole blood, as isolated PBMCs, or as DNA extracted from either sample type. The paper as a whole reports these results and caveats: How much clinical and demographic metadata was included differed by source and by participant, and the metadata was provided uncurated.

Comments on this clone: Its recognized antigen is unknown. Base qualities are not recorded, but no much larger clone differs from it by a single base.

This clonotype was obtained from a man aged 40-50 years with active or convalescent COVID-19. The chain is made from TRBV7-2 and TRBJ1-5; the D gene is perhaps TRBD1, from 5 matching bases. The sample taken for sequencing was peripheral blood. The CDR3 region has the sequence CASSLGVGLNQPQHF. The DNA sequence is given as TGTGCCAGCAGCTTAGGCGTGGGGCTCAATCAGCCCCAGCATTTT.